The 30 T cell receptor beta chains below come from one sample, sequenced in a study of beta chain features in type 1 diabetes. Findings and caveats of the study: TCRB CDR3 length was moderately but significantly reduced in all four CD4+ subsets of Type 1 diabetes patients.

No cognate antigen is known for these TCRs. Expressed TCRB transcripts were sequenced after all isolated RNA was converted to cDNA. Only in-frame clones appear in the TCRdb table, and some are missing; sequencing was by immunoSEQ multiplex PCR. The sample includes around 600,000 clones, roughly 12% of them seen just once. Sequenced material: naive CD4+ T cells from blood. All receptors come from a man aged 30-40 years with type 1 diabetes.

V gene TRBV2 combines with J gene TRBJ1-4; D is ambiguous. The CDR3 runs 18 residues. V gave up 5 bases and J gave up 0 bases, with 19 bases separating them. Germline CDR1 SNHLY, CDR2 FYNNEI. This chain's CDR3 is CASSPKEVRSATNEKLFF. In DNA form, the CDR3 reads TGTGCCAGCAGTCCAAAGGAAGTACGGTCTGCAACTAATGAAAAACTGTTTTTT.

In its sample, this clone was seen a few times. V and J are TRBV29-1 and TRBJ2-7; 7 nucleotides line up with TRBD2. This CDR3 is 12 amino acids long. Looked up from germline, CDR1 is SQVTM and CDR2 is ANQGSEA. V lost 7 bases, J lost 3 bases, and 6 bases stayed unmatched. CDR3 protein: CSGRGVYYEQYF. The DNA for the CDR3 is TGCAGCGGCCGGGGGGTTTACTACGAGCAGTACTTC.

This clone has only a few counts. V gene TRBV19 combines with J gene TRBJ2-1; 8 bases fit TRBD2. J was trimmed by 7 bases and V by 7 bases; bases with no gene match: 6. This CDR3 has 13 amino acids. CDR1 is LNHDA and CDR2 is SQIVND in the germline V gene (reference sequence). CDR3 coding DNA: TGTGCCAGTAAACTAGCGGTGGCGAATGAGCAGTTCTTC. It translates to CASKLAVANEQFF. Based on the CDR3 plus reference TRBV19 and TRBJ2-1, the full variable domain is DGGITQSPKYLFRKEGQNVTLSCEQNLNHDAMYWYRQDPGQGLRLIYYSQIVNDFQKGDIAEGYSVSREKKESFPLTVTSAQKNPTAFYLCASKLAVANEQFFGPGTRLTVL.

This clone was detected a few times. The chain uses TRBV28 and TRBJ2-3; 10 positions match TRBD2. CDR3 length: 15 residues. The junction had 8 bases not matched to a gene; V was cut back by 7 bases and J by 4 bases. CDR1 and CDR2 (germline): MDHEN, SYDVKM. The CDR3 sequence: CASTSAGGPADTQYF. The CDR3 bases are TGTGCCAGCACCTCAGCGGGGGGGCCGGCAGATACGCAGTATTTT.

V is TRBV9 and J is TRBJ2-5; 7 bases are a match to TRBD1. The CDR3 loop spans 14 amino acids. Germline CDR1 and CDR2: SGDLS and YYNGEE. Trimming at V came to 5 bases and at J to 2 bases, leaving 6 bases not matched to a gene. CDR3 DNA sequence: TGTGCCAGCAGGCAGGGACAGATACAAGAGACCCAGTACTTC. Amino acids: CASRQGQIQETQYF.

A few counts support this clone. V is TRBV28 and J is TRBJ2-4; D call uncertain. Per the germline V gene, CDR1 is MDHEN and CDR2 is SYDVKM. V was clipped by 6 bases and J by 0 bases, with 12 bases between them. This CDR3 comprises 15 residues. The CDR3 here is CASSLAVPAKNIQYF. CDR3 nucleotide sequence: TGTGCCAGCAGCTTGGCGGTTCCAGCCAAAAACATTCAGTACTTC.

The chain uses TRBV20-1 and TRBJ1-2, with no clear D. The length of the CDR3 is 11 residues. Germline lookup yields CDR1 DFQATT and CDR2 SNEGSKA (reference sequence). Deletions cut 0 bases from V and 8 bases from J, with 7 bases between. CDR3 nucleotide sequence: TGCAGTGCTAGAGAGACTACAGGCTACACCTTC. Its translation is CSARETTGYTF.

V and J are TRBV14 and TRBJ2-1; TRBD1 matches at 9 bases. With 4 bases clipped from V and 8 bases from J, the junction kept 9 bases outside the gene matches. The CDR3 consists of 15 residues. Germline CDR1 and CDR2: SGHDN and FVKESK. DNA for the CDR3: TGTGCCAGCAGCCCGGGACAGGGTTGGAGCGATGAGCAGTTCTTC. Its protein is CASSPGQGWSDEQFF.

This clone was picked up a small number of times. V is TRBV6-5 and J is TRBJ2-7, with D perhaps matching TRBD2 (6 bases). CDR1 MNHEY and CDR2 SVGAGI come from the germline V gene. Deletions cut 0 bases from V and 0 bases from J, with 12 bases between. The CDR3 length is 16 residues. The CDR3 DNA reads as TGTGCCAGCAGTTACTCAAGTGCGCGGGACTCCTACGAGCAGTACTTC. Translating it yields CASSYSSARDSYEQYF.

A few counts support this clone. The CDR3: CASSPGGASYNEQFF. The DNA of the CDR3 is TGTGCCAGCTCACCAGGGGGGGCCTCCTACAATGAGCAGTTCTTC. The chain couples TRBV18 to TRBJ2-1, with D possibly matching TRBD2 (7 bases). The germline V gene encodes CDR1 KGHSH and CDR2 LQKENI. Trimming removed 2 bases from V and 0 bases from J, with 8 bases in between. CDR3 length: 15 residues.

This clone has only a few counts. Other DNA sequences of this sample code for an identical CDR3. CDR3 sequence reads: CASSSRATGELFF. CDR3 sequence (DNA): TGTGCCAGCAGCTCCCGGGCGACCGGGGAGCTGTTTTTT. V is TRBV7-2 and J is TRBJ2-2; D remains ambiguous. This CDR3 is built from 13 residues. Germline values: CDR1 SGHTA, CDR2 FQGNSA. V was pared by 4 bases and J by 5 bases, with 8 bases between.

This clone was picked up a small number of times. The junction departs from the called germline gene at one end, perhaps through a read error. V usage is TRBV9 and J usage is TRBJ2-2; a weak D match, TRBD1 (6 bases). Germline CDR1 and CDR2: SGDLS and YYNGEE. The CDR3 length is 17 residues. The CDR3 DNA sequence: TGTGCCCGCAGCGCTGATCTAACAGGGCTCCGGGCCGGGGAGCTGTTTTTT. Translation gives CARSADLTGLRAGELFF.

In its sample, this clone was seen a few times. The rearrangement links TRBV4-3 to TRBJ1-5, with 8 bases identical to TRBD1. Per germline, CDR1 LGHNA and CDR2 YSLEER. This CDR3 has 16 amino acids. V lost 0 bases and J lost 7; bases outside the gene matches: 8. Written as DNA, the CDR3 is TGCGCCAGCAGCCAAGATAGAGGACAGGGTGTACAGCCCCAGCATTTT. Its protein product is CASSQDRGQGVQPQHF.

This chain uses TRBV2 with TRBJ2-2; no clear D gene. Germline V gene data show CDR1 as SNHLY and CDR2 as FYNNEI. The CDR3 is made up of 11 amino acids. V was clipped by 7 bases and J by 7 bases, with 7 bases between them. The CDR3, as DNA: TGTGCCAGCACGGTCCGCGGGGAGCTGTTTTTT. Its protein product is CASTVRGELFF.

A few counts support this clone. This rearrangement joins TRBV11-3 to TRBJ2-1; D is ambiguous. V shed 3 bases and J shed 9 bases, with 9 bases lying between them. CDR3 size: 12 residues. Germline V gene sequence: CDR1 SGHNT, CDR2 YENEEA. Here the CDR3 reads CASSFPISEQFF. The CDR3 DNA reads as TGTGCCAGCAGCTTCCCCATTAGTGAGCAGTTCTTC.

This rearrangement joins TRBV9 to TRBJ1-6; D perhaps matches TRBD1 (6 bases). The length of the CDR3 is 16 residues. Germline V gives CDR1 SGDLS, CDR2 YYNGEE. Trimming took 3 bases from V and 9 from J, leaving 19 bases between them. The CDR3 reads CASSADSGRTVSPLHF. The CDR3 bases are TGTGCCAGCAGCGCTGATTCGGGACGGACAGTTTCACCCCTCCACTTT.

This clone was picked up a small number of times. This chain uses TRBV19 with TRBJ1-1; no firm D call. The V gene's germline CDR1 is LNHDA and CDR2 SQIVND (reference sequence). Trimming stripped 5 bases from V and 5 bases from J, with 15 bases between. This CDR3 has 14 amino acids. CDR3 sequence (DNA): TGTGCCAGTAGTCCACCGTTTGGGAGGACTGAAGCTTTCTTT. Translated: CASSPPFGRTEAFF. The full variable domain, rest sourced from reference TRBV19 and TRBJ1-1, is DGGITQSPKYLFRKEGQNVTLSCEQNLNHDAMYWYRQDPGQGLRLIYYSQIVNDFQKGDIAEGYSVSREKKESFPLTVTSAQKNPTAFYLCASSPPFGRTEAFFGQGTRLTVV.

Only a few counts were recorded for this clone. The chain has TRBV18 and TRBJ1-3; the match to TRBD1 covers 11 bases. This CDR3 contains 16 residues. Germline V gene sequence: CDR1 KGHSH, CDR2 LQKENI. With 3 bases clipped from V and 4 bases from J, the junction kept 5 bases outside the gene matches. The CDR3: CASSPTDRGLGNTIYF. The CDR3 DNA reads as TGTGCCAGCTCACCGACGGACAGGGGGCTCGGAAACACCATATATTTT.

V usage is TRBV11-3 and J usage is TRBJ2-3; 8 nucleotides line up with TRBD2. The germline V gene encodes CDR1 SGHNT and CDR2 YENEEA. The CDR3 contains 15 residues. V lost 3 bases to trimming and J lost 3 bases; unmatched junction nucleotides: 5. The CDR3 here is CASSFSGGGTDTQYF. CDR3 sequence (DNA): TGTGCCAGCAGCTTCAGCGGGGGAGGGACAGATACGCAGTATTTT.

V gene TRBV30 combines with J gene TRBJ2-3; TRBD1 matches at 10 bases. The V gene's germline CDR1 is GTSNPN and CDR2 SVGIG (reference sequence). V shed 7 bases, J shed 4 bases, and the junction held 5 bases outside the gene matches. The CDR3 spans 13 residues. DNA of the CDR3: TGTGCCTTGGGGACAGGGGTGGCAGATACGCAGTATTTT. Residues: CALGTGVADTQYF.

V gene TRBV7-6 combines with J gene TRBJ2-1, with D perhaps matching TRBD1 (7 bases). V was trimmed by 3 bases and J by 3 bases, leaving 15 bases between them. The CDR3 totals 16 residues. Germline CDR1 SGHVS, CDR2 FNYEAQ. This CDR3 reads CASSLPRQGGYNEQFF. The CDR3, as DNA: TGTGCCAGCAGCTTGCCGAGACAGGGAGGCTACAATGAGCAGTTCTTC.

This clone was found a few times. The chain employs TRBV30 and TRBJ2-3, with 10 nucleotides matching TRBD2. Germline-derived CDR1 and CDR2 are GTSNPN and SVGIG (reference sequence). CDR3 length: 17 residues. J lost 0 bases, V lost 1 base, and 7 bases had no gene match. CDR3 bases: TGTGCCTGGAGTGCCCCCGGGACTAGCGATAGCACAGATACGCAGTATTTT. Its translation is CAWSAPGTSDSTDTQYF.

This clone has a handful of counts. This chain connects TRBV12-5 to TRBJ2-2; 7 positions match TRBD2. The length of the CDR3 is 15 residues. V shed 5 bases and J 5 bases; nucleotides not matched to a gene: 8. Germline CDR1 LGHNT, CDR2 FRNRAP. In nucleotides, the CDR3 is TGTGCTAGTGGTCCACCCCGGGGGGTTACCGGGGAGCTGTTTTTT. Translated, it gives CASGPPRGVTGELFF.

This sequence joins TRBV11-2 and TRBJ1-6, with unresolved D. Germline V CDR1 and CDR2: SGHAT, FQNNGV. V dropped 0 bases and J dropped 9 bases, with 9 bases sitting between them. The CDR3 runs 14 residues. The CDR3 nucleotides read TGTGCCAGCAGCTTAGAACTCGGTGGTTCACCCCTCCACTTT. Its translation: CASSLELGGSPLHF.

This chain links TRBV4-3 with TRBJ2-3; 8 nucleotides line up with TRBD2. V shed 0 bases, J shed 6 bases, and the junction held 2 bases outside the gene matches. The CDR3 runs 14 residues. The germline V gene encodes CDR1 LGHNA and CDR2 YSLEER. The DNA of the CDR3 is TGCGCCAGCAGCCAAGAGGGACTAGAGGATACGCAGTATTTT. Its translation: CASSQEGLEDTQYF.

This clone was seen only a few times. The J gene is TRBJ2-5, the V gene TRBV29-1, with D possibly being TRBD1 (5 bases). Germline loops: CDR1 SQVTM, CDR2 ANQGSEA. Trimming took 8 bases from V and 3 from J, leaving 16 bases between them. The CDR3 has 13 residues. The CDR3 DNA reads TGCAGCCAATCCCAGGGTTGGAAAGAGACCCAGTACTTC. Its translation is CSQSQGWKETQYF.

The gene calls are TRBV27 and TRBJ2-7, with D uncertain. Germline V gene lookup returns CDR1 MNHEY and CDR2 SMNVEV (reference sequence). This CDR3 spans 13 amino acids. V gave up 5 bases and J gave up 6 bases, with 14 bases separating them. CDR3 nucleotide sequence: TGTGCCAGCAGTGCCAGCCGCTACTCCGAGCAGTACTTC. Amino acids: CASSASRYSEQYF.

This clone was found a few times. This chain joins TRBV9 and TRBJ2-3, with D maybe TRBD1 (6 bases). Germline CDR1 is SGDLS and CDR2 is YYNGEE. V lost 4 bases to trimming and J lost 4 bases, with 10 bases between them. The CDR3 spans 13 residues. Here the CDR3 DNA reads TGTGCCAGCAGCCCAGGGACACCAGATACGCAGTATTTT. The encoded protein is CASSPGTPDTQYF.

This clone was recorded a few times. The chain joins TRBV9 to TRBJ1-2; 10 nucleotides agree with TRBD1. The CDR3 loop spans 17 amino acids. V trimming: 4 bases; J trimming: 1 base; junction bases outside the gene matches: 10. Germline values: CDR1 SGDLS, CDR2 YYNGEE. The DNA of the CDR3 is TGTGCCAGCAGCCCGACCGGGACAGGGGATTTTAACTATGGCTACACCTTC. Translation: CASSPTGTGDFNYGYTF.

The genes are TRBV7-8 and TRBJ1-2; tentative D call: TRBD1 (6 bases). The CDR3 totals 14 residues. Germline V gene data show CDR1 as SGHVS and CDR2 as FQNEAQ. The V and J ends lost 5 bases and 7 bases respectively, with 17 bases between them. Here the CDR3 DNA reads TGTGCCAGCAGCCAGGACAGATACACGTTTGGCTACACCTTC. Protein: CASSQDRYTFGYTF.